This entry concerns a single TCR beta chain. Antigen unknown. V was shortened by 0 bases and J by 5 bases, with 10 bases between the two germline ends. The CDR3 is made up of 15 amino acids. Germline loops: CDR1 MGHRA, CDR2 YSYEKL. These data are taken from a study of cytomegalovirus exposure and HLA in healthy donors. Whole-study findings and limits: In a later analysis, CMV-associated beta chains were mostly HLA-associated, it appeared.

PCR used 60 Vbeta primers and 13 Jbeta primers. Libraries were prepared by immunoSEQ multiplex PCR; TCRdb keeps only in-frame clonotypes and omits some of them. The profile shows under 150,000 clones, over 60% of them singletons. Input material: PBMCs. The chain couples TRBV4-1 to TRBJ1-4; D is perhaps TRBD1 (6 bases). This clonotype was sampled from a man aged 40-49 years in good health and CMV-seronegative. The CDR3 spells CASSQERQGNEKLFF. CDR3 bases: TGCGCCAGCAGCCAAGAACGGCAGGGGAATGAAAAACTGTTTTTT.